This entry describes one T cell receptor (beta chain). CDR3 length equals 15 residues. Germline V gives CDR1 SNHLY, CDR2 FYNNEI. With 2 bases clipped from V and 2 bases from J, the junction kept 3 bases outside the gene matches. Generated by immunoSEQ multiplex PCR, the TCRdb table keeps only in-frame clones and is missing some. The table includes about 310,000 clones, about 88% detected once. Participants spanned ages about 18 to 95 years and resided in roughly 22 US areas. Among Cohort 3 donors, those recovered had two negative PCRs, clearance, or symptom resolution. This specimen comes from a study of blood T cell repertoires in COVID-19. Study background: COVID-19 samples, acute and convalescent, were from the United States, Italy and Spain. Sample material is recorded as cDNA or gDNA derived from T cells, B-cell-depleted T cells, or PBMCs.

The sequenced sample was PBMCs or T cells enriched from blood (not recorded which). The sequence derives from a woman aged 40 to 50 who had recovered from COVID-19. The V and J genes are TRBV2 and TRBJ2-7, with TRBD2 matching over 10 bases. The CDR3 nucleotides are TGTGCCAGCAGTGAATTAGCGGGAGGTACCTACGAGCAGTACTTC. Translation gives CASSELAGGTYEQYF.